The source of this T cell receptor beta chain is a study of T cell changes during pregnancy in multiple sclerosis. Libraries were prepared by immunoSEQ multiplex PCR; TCRdb keeps only in-frame clonotypes and omits some of them. The repertoire holds some 14,000 clones, roughly 90% seen once, with approximately 8.2% in the top ten. The CDR3 is 14 residues long. Germline values: CDR1 SGDLS, CDR2 YYNGEE. The V and J ends lost 3 bases and 3 bases, in that order; junction bases with no gene match: 4. This clonotype was obtained from a female donor with multiple sclerosis, enrolled in a pregnancy study. Specimen: CD8+ T cells from peripheral blood mononuclear cells, collected in the first trimester of pregnancy. The gene calls are TRBV9 and TRBJ1-1, with 8 bases that match TRBD1. CDR3 in amino acids: CASSAGQGYTEAFF. In DNA form, the CDR3 reads TGTGCCAGCAGCGCAGGACAGGGATACACTGAAGCTTTCTTT. Full variable domain (remainder filled in from reference TRBV9 and TRBJ1-1): DSGVTQTPKHLITATGQRVTLRCSPRSGDLSVYWYQQSLDQGLQFLIQYYNGEERAKGNILERFSAQQFPDLHSELNLSSLELGDSALYFCASSAGQGYTEAFFGQGTRLTVV.